The 29 T cell receptor beta chains in this list originate from one sample, sequenced in a study of identical twins. From the 5' RACE reads, TCRdb called clonotypes with MiXCR, one entry per CDR3 protein. The sample includes 350,000 to 400,000 distinct CDR3 sequences, roughly 9% of them seen just once. Source material: naive T cells sorted from blood. The receptors come from a woman aged 45-65 years in good health.

This clonotype appeared a few times. This chain links TRBV12-3 or TRBV12-4 with TRBJ2-1, with D uncertain. The V end was cut by 1 base, the J end by 12 bases, with 7 bases between. The CDR3 is 11 residues long. The CDR3 coding sequence is TGTGCCAGCAGTTTAGTGGATAGGCAGTTCTTC. This encodes CASSLVDRQFF.

V and J are TRBV14 and TRBJ1-1; possible D gene TRBD1, 6 bases. Deletions cut 0 bases from V and 1 base from J, with 12 bases between. The CDR3 totals 16 residues. The germline gives CDR1 SGHDN, CDR2 FVKESK. DNA for the CDR3: TGTGCCAGCAGCCAAGATTATGACAGGCCGAACACTGAAGCTTTCTTT. Residues: CASSQDYDRPNTEAFF.

In this sample, this clonotype turned up many times. The J gene is TRBJ2-7, the V gene TRBV12-3 or TRBV12-4; D possibly matches TRBD1 or TRBD2 (6 bases each). Trimming removed 6 bases from V and 1 base from J, with 10 bases in between. This CDR3 comprises 13 residues. The CDR3 region has the DNA TGTGCCAGCAGCCTAGGGGGGTCCTACGAGCAGTACGTC. This sequence encodes CASSLGGSYEQYV.

The genes are TRBV5-1 and TRBJ2-5; unclear D gene. The CDR3 has 14 amino acids. Germline V CDR1 and CDR2: SGHRS, YFSETQ. Trimming stripped 0 bases from V and 4 bases from J, with 10 bases between. The DNA for the CDR3 is TGCGCCAGCAGCTTGGGCCCAGCTGGAGAGACCCAGTACTTC. Translation: CASSLGPAGETQYF.

This clonotype was recorded many times. V usage is TRBV13 and J usage is TRBJ2-1, with a weak D call TRBD2 (7 bases). The germline V and J ends were trimmed by 3 bases and 5 bases, with 17 bases remaining between them. Germline values: CDR1 PRHDT, CDR2 FYEKMQ (reference sequence). The CDR3 covers 16 residues. The CDR3 DNA is TGTGCCAGCAGCTTTTACGGGGGGCCAAGGGACAATGAGCAGTTCTTC. This gives the protein CASSFYGGPRDNEQFF.

This clonotype was observed a few times. The rearrangement links TRBV29-1 to TRBJ2-5; D perhaps matches TRBD1 (5 bases). The V end was cut by 6 bases, the J end by 0 bases, with 8 bases between. Germline V gene data show CDR1 as SQVTM and CDR2 as ANQGSEA. The CDR3 consists of 12 residues. The CDR3 DNA is TGCAGCGTGAACAGGAACCAAGAGACCCAGTACTTC. Translating gives CSVNRNQETQYF.

This clonotype was seen more than once but under ten times. V is TRBV5-6 and J is TRBJ2-7; the D is unclear. V lost 1 base, J lost 1 base, and 18 bases lay in between. This CDR3 is built from 17 residues. Germline assignment: CDR1 SGHDT and CDR2 YYEEEE. CDR3 sequence: CASSLHPLKLGSYEQYV. The CDR3 DNA reads as TGTGCCAGCAGCTTGCACCCGTTGAAATTGGGTTCCTACGAGCAGTACGTC.

This clonotype was found a few times. The chain employs TRBV6-5 and TRBJ2-6, with TRBD2 matching over 9 bases. This CDR3 comprises 19 residues. The V and J ends lost 2 bases and 2 bases, in that order; junction bases with no gene match: 10. Germline CDR1 reads MNHEY; CDR2 reads SVGAGI. The CDR3 nucleotides read TGTGCCAGCAGTTACCCCGGTAGCGGGAGTACTCCTGGGGCCAACGTCCTGACTTTC. It codes for CASSYPGSGSTPGANVLTF.

This clonotype was counted a few times. The chain links TRBV10-3 to TRBJ1-4, with D possibly being TRBD1 (5 bases). CDR1 ENHRY and CDR2 SYGVKD come from the germline V gene. Trimming removed 3 bases at V and 5 bases at J, with 10 bases between. The CDR3 covers 14 residues. The CDR3 region has the DNA TGTGCCATCAGTGACGGGACGCTCAATGAAAAACTGTTTTTT. This encodes CAISDGTLNEKLFF.

This clonotype was picked up a small number of times. The J gene is TRBJ1-2, the V gene TRBV7-3, with unresolved D. The CDR3 is 12 residues long. Germline-derived CDR1 and CDR2 are SGHTA and FQGTGA. V lost 2 bases to trimming and J lost 8 bases, with 9 bases between them. The CDR3 nucleotides read TGTGCCAGCAGCTTAGAGAGAGTCGGCTACACCTTC. Its translation is CASSLERVGYTF.

This clonotype was seen repeatedly, ten times or more. The gene calls are TRBV9 and TRBJ1-5; D unclear. CDR3 length: 15 residues. Germline V CDR1 and CDR2: SGDLS, YYNGEE. V was pared by 0 bases and J by 6 bases, with 13 bases between. DNA for the CDR3: TGTGCCAGCAGCGTAGATGAAGGCACCTTTCAGCCCCAGCATTTT. It encodes CASSVDEGTFQPQHF.

This clonotype showed up just a few times. The chain employs TRBV27 and TRBJ2-6; D is unclear. CDR3 size: 13 residues. The V and J ends lost 6 bases and 3 bases respectively, with 6 bases between them. CDR1 and CDR2 (germline): MNHEY, SMNVEV (reference sequence). The CDR3 DNA follows: TGTGCCAGCAGATTGCGTGGGGCCAACGTCCTGACTTTC. It is translated as CASRLRGANVLTF.

This clonotype turned up a few times. CDR3 protein: CSATPGETQYF. CDR3 DNA sequence: TGCAGTGCTACGCCCGGGGAGACCCAGTACTTC. The chain combines TRBV20-1 with TRBJ2-5; D unclear. V shed 4 bases and J shed 5 bases, with 8 bases lying between them. The CDR3 has 11 amino acids. Germline values: CDR1 DFQATT, CDR2 SNEGSKA (reference sequence).

CDR3 sequence reads: CASRGTSGRFHEQFF. In DNA form, the CDR3 reads TGCGCCAGCAGGGGGACTAGCGGGAGATTCCATGAGCAGTTCTTC. V is TRBV4-1 and J is TRBJ2-1, with 14 bases lining up with TRBD2. This CDR3 is built from 15 residues. Trimming removed 6 bases from V and 8 bases from J; junction bases left unmatched: 6. Germline values: CDR1 MGHRA, CDR2 YSYEKL.

V gene TRBV20-1 combines with J gene TRBJ2-2; tentative D call: TRBD1 (6 bases). V was trimmed by 5 bases and J by 5 bases, leaving 15 bases between them. Germline V gene lookup returns CDR1 DFQATT and CDR2 SNEGSKA (reference sequence). There are 14 residues in the CDR3. The CDR3 bases are TGCAGTGCTCTACACAGGGTGGAGACCGGGGAGCTGTTTTTT. Translating it yields CSALHRVETGELFF.

V gene TRBV9 combines with J gene TRBJ2-2; D possibly corresponds to TRBD1 (5 bases). Trimming stripped 0 bases from V and 8 bases from J, with 17 bases between. Germline V gene data show CDR1 as SGDLS and CDR2 as YYNGEE. This CDR3 region has 16 residues. CDR3 bases: TGTGCCAGCAGCGTAGTCCCAGCTAGGGGAAGGGGGGAGCTGTTTTTT. Translating it yields CASSVVPARGRGELFF.

This clonotype has at least ten counts. The chain is built from TRBV7-2 and TRBJ2-1; maybe TRBD2 (5 bases). Trimming shortened V by 0 bases and J by 6 bases, and 21 bases separated the two germline ends. Germline CDR1 is SGHTA and CDR2 is FQGNSA. This CDR3 is 18 amino acids long. Here the CDR3 DNA reads TGTGCCAGCAGCTTAGCCTGGGCATATACTAGTAGAGCCAATGAGCAGTTCTTC. This translates into CASSLAWAYTSRANEQFF.

This clonotype appeared a few times. The J gene is TRBJ2-7, the V gene TRBV5-1; TRBD1 or TRBD2 may be the D gene (5 bases each). Germline CDR1 and CDR2: SGHRS and YFSETQ. The CDR3 is 13 residues long. V dropped 6 bases and J dropped 7 bases, with 17 bases sitting between them. This CDR3 is CASTRDHGGEQYF. DNA for the CDR3: TGCGCCAGCACCCGGGACCACGGTGGAGAGCAGTACTTC.

There are many counts of this clonotype. The chain recombines TRBV4-1 with TRBJ2-1; a weak D match, TRBD1 (6 bases). V was clipped by 5 bases and J by 10 bases, with 15 bases between them. From germline, CDR1 is MGHRA and CDR2 YSYEKL. The length of the CDR3 is 13 residues. The CDR3 bases are TGCGCCAGCAGCGGGACACTCCCTGAAGAGCAGTTCTTC. Its translation: CASSGTLPEEQFF.

The chain employs TRBV3-1 and TRBJ2-7; D not certain. Trimming pared 4 bases from V and 0 bases from J, leaving 10 bases between. The CDR3 totals 14 residues. Germline V gene lookup returns CDR1 LGHDT and CDR2 YNNKEL (reference sequence). CDR3 DNA sequence: TGTGCCAGCAGCCCGGACGGATTCTCCTACGAGCAGTACTTC. This sequence encodes CASSPDGFSYEQYF.

This clonotype was recorded at least ten times. This rearrangement joins TRBV27 to TRBJ2-5; no clear D gene. The CDR3 consists of 14 residues. V dropped 5 bases and J dropped 1 base, with 11 bases sitting between them. Per the germline V gene, CDR1 is MNHEY and CDR2 is SMNVEV (reference sequence). This chain's CDR3 is CASSPRHPQETQYF. The CDR3 DNA reads as TGTGCCAGCAGTCCCCGACATCCCCAAGAGACCCAGTACTTC.

This clonotype was observed a handful of times. V gene TRBV5-1 combines with J gene TRBJ2-7; D may match TRBD1 or TRBD2 (5 bases each). Trimming removed 2 bases at V and 6 bases at J, with 12 bases between. This CDR3 is 13 amino acids long. Germline CDR1 reads SGHRS; CDR2 reads YFSETQ. CDR3 nucleotide sequence: TGCGCCAGCAGCTTAGATGGGGACGGCGAGCAGTACTTC. This gives the protein CASSLDGDGEQYF.

J is TRBJ2-1 and V is TRBV5-1; the D gene is possibly TRBD1 (5 bases). Trimming shortened V by 3 bases and J by 8 bases, and 12 bases separated the two germline ends. This CDR3 is 13 amino acids long. Germline CDR1 reads SGHRS; CDR2 reads YFSETQ. CDR3 in amino acids: CASSSVTAYEQFF. In DNA, the CDR3 is TGCGCCAGCAGCTCAGTGACAGCCTATGAGCAGTTCTTC.

The gene calls are TRBV5-6 and TRBJ2-7, with 11 bases lining up with TRBD1. Looked up from germline, CDR1 is SGHDT and CDR2 is YYEEEE. V was pared by 3 bases and J by 4 bases, with 0 bases of the junction left unmatched. This CDR3 is built from 13 residues. The CDR3 region has the DNA TGTGCCAGCAGCTGGGACAGGGGGTACGAGCAGTACTTC. Translated, it gives CASSWDRGYEQYF.

V gene TRBV12-5 combines with J gene TRBJ2-5; D not resolved. Trimming stripped 3 bases from V and 3 bases from J, with 5 bases between. CDR1 LGHNT and CDR2 FRNRAP come from the germline V gene. This CDR3 region has 12 residues. CDR3 loop: CASGLGEETQYF. CDR3 coding DNA: TGTGCTAGTGGTTTAGGAGAAGAGACCCAGTACTTC.

This clonotype was detected many times. The gene calls are TRBV4-1 and TRBJ1-4; D remains unclear. CDR1 is MGHRA and CDR2 is YSYEKL in the germline V gene. This CDR3 is built from 15 residues. V was clipped by 0 bases and J by 5 bases, with 10 bases between them. The CDR3 DNA reads TGCGCCAGCAGCCAAGAGTCACCTCCCAATGAAAAACTGTTTTTT. Protein product: CASSQESPPNEKLFF.

This clonotype has just a few counts. The chain's CDR3 is CASSPRLRGKTGELFF. The CDR3, as DNA: TGCGCCAGCAGCCCCAGATTGAGAGGGAAGACCGGGGAGCTGTTTTTT. The V gene is TRBV5-1, the J gene TRBJ2-2, with D perhaps matching TRBD2 (5 bases). Trimming left V 4 bases short and J 5 bases short, with 18 bases between. CDR1 is SGHRS and CDR2 is YFSETQ in the germline V gene. This CDR3 has 16 residues.

This clonotype has only a few counts. V usage is TRBV20-1 and J usage is TRBJ2-5; weak D call: TRBD2 (5 bases). Germline lookup yields CDR1 DFQATT and CDR2 SNEGSKA (reference sequence). The CDR3 consists of 11 residues. The V and J ends lost 3 bases and 10 bases respectively, with 12 bases between them. The CDR3, as DNA: TGCAGTGCTAGGGTCCGGGGAGACCAGTACTTC. It yields the protein CSARVRGDQYF.

This clonotype was seen many times. The chain carries TRBV29-1 and TRBJ2-4; the D gene is possibly TRBD1 (6 bases). CDR1 is SQVTM and CDR2 is ANQGSEA in the germline V gene. There are 12 residues in the CDR3. V lost 4 bases and J 5 bases, leaving 9 bases between the germline ends. The CDR3 reads CSVGTGQNIQYF. The CDR3 DNA reads TGCAGCGTTGGCACAGGGCAAAACATTCAGTACTTC.